These 17 T cell receptor beta chains originate from one sample sequenced in a study of memory CD4+ T cells and cytomegalovirus serostatus. Single viable CD3+CD4+CD8-CD45RO+ cells were sorted as the memory CD4+ T cells. TCRdb's copy holds only in-frame clones and misses some; the assay was immunoSEQ multiplex PCR. In the table there are 50,000 to 65,000 clones, roughly 80% of which are singletons. Sequences were obtained from memory CD4+ T cells from blood. Receptors originate from an adult in good health and CMV-seronegative.

This clone was seen a handful of times. The chain is built from TRBV5-4 and TRBJ1-1; 8 bases are a match to TRBD1. From germline, CDR1 is SGHNT and CDR2 YYREEE (reference sequence). CDR3 size: 14 residues. V was pared by 4 bases and J by 1 base, with 3 bases of the junction left unmatched. CDR3 protein: CASSLGQANTEAFF. DNA of the CDR3: TGTGCCAGCAGCCTGGGACAGGCGAACACTGAAGCTTTCTTT.

Worth noting for this clone: Other nucleotide sequences from this sample produce the same CDR3. This sequence joins TRBV5-6 and TRBJ2-3, with no clear D. V lost 0 bases and J lost 0, with 8 bases in between. In germline, CDR1 is SGHDT, CDR2 YYEEEE. The CDR3 runs to 15 residues. This CDR3 reads CASSLVLTSTDTQYF. The CDR3 DNA follows: TGTGCCAGCAGCTTGGTACTAACTAGCACAGATACGCAGTATTTT.

The chain combines TRBV30 with TRBJ1-5; D unclear. CDR1 is GTSNPN and CDR2 is SVGIG in the germline V gene (reference sequence). CDR3 size: 15 residues. The V end lost 0 bases, the J end lost 2 bases, and 11 bases lay between the germline ends. The CDR3 spells CAWSVNRGGNQPQHF. Here the CDR3 DNA reads TGTGCCTGGAGTGTTAACCGGGGAGGCAATCAGCCCCAGCATTTT.

This clone has more than one count but fewer than ten. The chain joins TRBV29-1 to TRBJ1-2, with D possibly matching TRBD1 (5 bases). V was clipped by 7 bases and J by 6 bases, with 15 bases between them. Germline V CDR1 and CDR2: SQVTM, ANQGSEA. This CDR3 has 12 amino acids. CDR3 protein: CSATQGWDGYTF. DNA of the CDR3: TGCAGCGCCACCCAGGGTTGGGATGGCTACACCTTC.

The rearrangement uses TRBV6-8 and TRBJ1-2; D not resolved. With 5 bases removed from V and 5 bases from J, the gap between germline ends came to 6 bases. From germline, CDR1 is MNHGY and CDR2 SAAAGT. The CDR3 totals 11 residues. CDR3 coding DNA: TGTGCCAGCAGTACCGAATATGGCTACACCTTC. Translation gives CASSTEYGYTF.

The gene calls are TRBV7-8 and TRBJ2-2; a weak D match, TRBD2 (5 bases). The germline CDR1 and CDR2 sequences are SGHVS and FQNEAQ. Trimming shortened V by 5 bases and J by 5 bases, and 18 bases separated the two germline ends. CDR3 length equals 16 residues. In DNA, the CDR3 is TGTGCCAGCAGCCCCCCCCGCACGGGATCGACCGGGGAGCTGTTTTTT. It translates to CASSPPRTGSTGELFF.

The genes are TRBV30 and TRBJ2-1; 9 nucleotides line up with TRBD2. Trimming removed 5 bases from V and 15 bases from J; junction bases left unmatched: 8. Germline CDR1 is GTSNPN and CDR2 is SVGIG (reference sequence). CDR3 length equals 11 residues. The CDR3 sequence is CAWAYLAGVFF. The CDR3 DNA is TGTGCCTGGGCTTATTTAGCGGGAGTGTTCTTC. Filled out from reference TRBV30 and TRBJ2-1, the complete variable domain reads SQTIHQWPATLVQPVGSPLSLECTVEGTSNPNLYWYRQAAGRGLQLLFYSVGIGQISSEVPQNLSASRPQDRQFILSSKKLLLSDSGFYLCAWAYLAGVFFGPGTRLTVL.

This clone appeared many times. The chain couples TRBV10-1 to TRBJ1-2; D remains ambiguous. V was shortened by 3 bases and J by 5 bases, with 13 bases between the two germline ends. Germline V CDR1 and CDR2: WNHNN, SYGVQD (reference sequence). CDR3 length equals 14 residues. The CDR3 region has the DNA TGCGCCAGCAGTGATACAACAAGCTTTTATGGCTACACCTTC. Residues: CASSDTTSFYGYTF.

The rearrangement links TRBV5-1 to TRBJ1-1, with TRBD1 as a possible D gene (5 bases). The CDR3 has 15 residues. The V and J ends lost 1 base and 3 bases respectively, with 13 bases between them. The germline V gene has CDR1 SGHRS and CDR2 YFSETQ. CDR3 in DNA: TGCGCCAGCAGCTTGCTGGGGCAGGGCCACACTGAAGCTTTCTTT. Its protein is CASSLLGQGHTEAFF.

The chain carries TRBV28 and TRBJ1-2, with D tentatively TRBD1 (5 bases). Trimming pared 5 bases from V and 4 bases from J, leaving 17 bases between. Germline lookup yields CDR1 MDHEN and CDR2 SYDVKM. The length of the CDR3 is 15 residues. Here the CDR3 reads CASSKQGTLGYGYTF. The CDR3 nucleotides are TGTGCCAGCAGTAAACAAGGGACGCTAGGCTATGGCTACACCTTC.

This clone was picked up one time. The V call is TRBV2, the J call TRBJ1-1; D not certain. Germline assignment: CDR1 SNHLY and CDR2 FYNNEI. The V and J ends lost 6 bases and 1 base respectively, with 15 bases between them. The CDR3 covers 15 residues. The CDR3: CASSPNGNQNTEAFF. DNA for the CDR3: TGTGCCAGCAGCCCGAACGGGAACCAGAACACTGAAGCTTTCTTT.

This clone was recorded only once. This chain joins TRBV11-2 and TRBJ2-3; 9 positions match TRBD2. The CDR3 has 18 residues. Germline V gene sequence: CDR1 SGHAT, CDR2 FQNNGV. Losses at the gene ends were 1 base for V and 4 bases for J; bases not matched to a gene: 12. The CDR3 nucleotides are TGTGCCAGCAGCTTAGGATTCTTAGCGGGAGACTTCGCAGATACGCAGTATTTT. Translation gives CASSLGFLAGDFADTQYF.

This clone was seen a few times. The genes are TRBV6-1 and TRBJ2-7; 7 bases align to TRBD1. J was trimmed by 1 base and V by 4 bases; bases with no gene match: 4. The length of the CDR3 is 14 residues. The germline CDR1 and CDR2 sequences are MNHNS and SASEGT. The CDR3 sequence is CASSGGGESYEQYF. CDR3 DNA sequence: TGTGCCAGCAGTGGAGGGGGCGAGTCCTACGAGCAGTACTTC.

The V and J genes are TRBV2 and TRBJ1-5; 9 bases map to TRBD1. There are 15 residues in the CDR3. V lost 7 bases, J lost 5 bases, and 9 bases stayed unmatched. Germline values: CDR1 SNHLY, CDR2 FYNNEI. Here the CDR3 reads CASKLRTGVYQPQHF. CDR3 DNA: TGTGCCAGCAAGTTGCGGACAGGGGTTTATCAGCCCCAGCATTTT.

A few counts support this clone. The V gene is TRBV6-1, the J gene TRBJ1-1; D ambiguous. The germline CDR1 and CDR2 sequences are MNHNS and SASEGT. Trimming cost V 8 bases and J 6 bases, with 22 bases left between them. CDR3 length: 15 residues. DNA for the CDR3: TGTGCCAGCCCAACTTCCGGACTGGCCGGGGCTGAAGCTTTCTTT. This encodes CASPTSGLAGAEAFF.

The rearrangement links TRBV30 to TRBJ2-7, with D hard to call. Germline V lookup: CDR1 GTSNPN, CDR2 SVGIG (reference sequence). V lost 4 bases and J lost 3, with 7 bases in between. The CDR3 has 11 residues. CDR3 bases: TGTGCCTGGAAGGTTTTCTACGAGCAGTACTTC. It translates to CAWKVFYEQYF. Based on the CDR3 plus reference TRBV30 and TRBJ2-7, the full variable domain is SQTIHQWPATLVQPVGSPLSLECTVEGTSNPNLYWYRQAAGRGLQLLFYSVGIGQISSEVPQNLSASRPQDRQFILSSKKLLLSDSGFYLCAWKVFYEQYFGPGTRLTVT.

In the case of this clone: Distinct nucleotide sequences in the sample also encode this CDR3. The rearrangement links TRBV29-1 to TRBJ1-3, with D perhaps matching TRBD1 (6 bases). The CDR3 has 14 residues. The germline V and J ends were trimmed by 7 bases and 0 bases, with 13 bases remaining between them. Germline V lookup: CDR1 SQVTM, CDR2 ANQGSEA. Written as DNA, the CDR3 is TGCAGCGCAGTGGGACAAGGCTCTGGAAACACCATATATTTT. Residues: CSAVGQGSGNTIYF.